The clone carrying this T cell receptor (beta chain) has just a few counts. Its antigen is unidentified. J gave up 1 base and V 0 bases, and 4 bases lay outside the gene matches. The CDR3 consists of 16 residues. Germline lookup yields CDR1 SQVTM and CDR2 ANQGSEA. Unique-molecular-identifier-tagged TCR beta cDNA libraries were used. Yield was roughly 500,000 cDNA molecules from 1 to 10 million T cells. TCRdb used MiXCR to reprocess the PCR reads, holding one entry per CDR3 protein. This table has approximately 730,000 distinct CDR3 sequences, about 45% appearing once. The data are from a study of post-analysis software for immune sequencing data. Study overall: Both relapsing-remitting and secondary progressive multiple sclerosis featured among the disease courses, as did progressive-relapsing multiple sclerosis.

Study results and limitations: Among five TRBV segments more frequent in patients than controls were TRBV5-6, TRBV5-1 and TRBV20-1. F measure clustering grouped samples strongly by preparation batch. Multiple sclerosis was associated with a significant reduction in normalized Chao1 diversity relative to controls.

V is TRBV29-1 and J is TRBJ2-5; 11 bases fit TRBD2. The sample taken for sequencing was blood. The TCR originated in a girl between 10 and 17 years old with multiple sclerosis. CDR3 region: CSVEDLAGGLQETQYF. DNA for the CDR3: TGCAGCGTTGAAGATCTAGCGGGAGGCCTCCAAGAGACCCAGTACTTC.